One sample yielded the 3 T cell receptor beta chains listed below, sequenced in a study of CD8 T cells in Susac syndrome. Random hexamers were used to reverse transcribe the RNA input (roughly 0.5 to 1 ug). TCRdb reanalysed the immunoSEQ multiplex PCR reads using MiXCR and keeps one entry per CDR3 protein. The table lists some 75,000 distinct CDR3 sequences, roughly 92% of them singletons. The sample consisted of CD8+ T cells from PBMCs. The receptors shown here come from a human donor with Susac syndrome.

V and J are TRBV19 and TRBJ2-3, with TRBD2 matching over 8 bases. This CDR3 has 17 amino acids. CDR1 LNHDA and CDR2 SQIVND come from the germline V gene (reference sequence). V lost 5 bases and J lost 0; bases outside the gene matches: 10. The CDR3 here is CASSEVAGPASTDTQYF. CDR3 nucleotide sequence: TGTGCCAGTAGTGAGGTAGCGGGGCCCGCTAGCACAGATACGCAGTATTTT. Full variable domain (remainder filled in from reference TRBV19 and TRBJ2-3): DGGITQSPKYLFRKEGQNVTLSCEQNLNHDAMYWYRQDPGQGLRLIYYSQIVNDFQKGDIAEGYSVSREKKESFPLTVTSAQKNPTAFYLCASSEVAGPASTDTQYFGPGTRLTVL.

This rearrangement joins TRBV7-6 to TRBJ2-2; 11 bases align to TRBD2. The CDR3 is 18 amino acids. With V trimmed by 0 bases and J by 0 bases, 3 bases remained unmatched. Germline lookup yields CDR1 SGHVS and CDR2 FNYEAQ. CDR3 amino acids: CASSLASGRAPNTGELFF. CDR3 nucleotide sequence: TGTGCCAGCAGCTTAGCTAGCGGGAGGGCCCCGAACACCGGGGAGCTGTTTTTT.

The genes are TRBV15 and TRBJ2-7; D tentatively fits TRBD1 or TRBD2 (5 bases each). The CDR3 covers 15 residues. Between the trimmed V and J ends, which lost 1 base and 0 bases, there was a span of 10 bases. Germline CDR1 reads LNHNV; CDR2 reads YYDKDF (reference sequence). The CDR3 region has the DNA TGTGCCACCAGCAGAGGGGGGAGTTTCTCCTACGAGCAGTACTTC. It codes for CATSRGGSFSYEQYF.